This TCR beta chain was observed in a study of T cell changes during pregnancy in multiple sclerosis. Sequencing was performed with immunoSEQ multiplex PCR; in TCRdb, only in-frame clones are kept and a portion is missing. The table lists about 40,000 clones, less than 95% of them singletons, with approximately 1.7% in the top ten. This CDR3 comprises 13 residues. Germline CDR1 and CDR2: MNHEY and SVGAGI. With 6 bases removed from V and 3 bases from J, the gap between germline ends came to 10 bases. The sample in question was peripheral blood, obtained in the third trimester of pregnancy. The TCR sequence derives from a female donor with multiple sclerosis, enrolled in a pregnancy study. This rearrangement joins TRBV6-5 to TRBJ2-3; a weak D match, TRBD2 (6 bases). The CDR3 DNA reads as TGTGCCAGCAGCCTAGCGCCGACAGATACGCAGTATTTT. Protein: CASSLAPTDTQYF.